The 21 T cell receptor beta chains given below trace back to one sample, sequenced in a study of cytomegalovirus exposure and HLA in healthy donors. The PCR ran on 60 Vbeta and 13 Jbeta primers. Here immunoSEQ multiplex PCR was the method, and the copy in TCRdb shows in-frame clones only, minus some. The sample shows about 120,000 clones, 73% of them seen only once. The specimen sequenced was PBMCs. The receptors were gathered from a woman aged 40-49 years in good health and CMV-seronegative.

The V call is TRBV28, the J call TRBJ2-4, with TRBD1 identical over 7 bases. CDR1 MDHEN and CDR2 SYDVKM come from the germline V gene. The ends lost 10 bases at V and 3 bases at J; junction bases unmatched: 12. This CDR3 contains 15 residues. The CDR3 reads CATKGASEGKNIQYF. CDR3 coding DNA: TGTGCCACGAAGGGGGCGTCAGAGGGCAAAAACATTCAGTACTTC.

This chain joins TRBV7-2 and TRBJ1-3, with a weak D call TRBD1 (6 bases). From germline, CDR1 is SGHTA and CDR2 FQGNSA. V lost 2 bases and J lost 2, with 10 bases in between. This CDR3 comprises 15 residues. In DNA form, the CDR3 reads TGTGCCAGCAGCTTACAAACAGGGCCTGGAAACACCATATATTTT. Protein: CASSLQTGPGNTIYF.

This chain uses TRBV18 with TRBJ1-2, with a weak D call TRBD1 (5 bases). CDR1 and CDR2 from the germline V gene are KGHSH and LQKENI. V dropped 3 bases and J dropped 8 bases, with 22 bases sitting between them. CDR3 size: 16 residues. The CDR3 bases are TGTGCCAGCTCACCTGATGCTGATTCAGGGTTGCGAGGCTACACCTTC. This translates into CASSPDADSGLRGYTF.

The V and J genes are TRBV5-4 and TRBJ2-7; D is perhaps TRBD1 (5 bases). The CDR3 extends over 15 amino acids. Germline V gene sequence: CDR1 SGHNT, CDR2 YYREEE (reference sequence). V lost 6 bases and J 3 bases, leaving 19 bases between the germline ends. In nucleotides, the CDR3 is TGTGCCAGCACCCCGTCACAAGGGGTAAACTACGAGCAGTACTTC. Residues: CASTPSQGVNYEQYF. Full variable domain (missing parts from reference TRBV5-4 and TRBJ2-7): ETGVTQSPTHLIKTRGQQVTLRCSSQSGHNTVSWYQQALGQGPQFIFQYYREEENGRGNFPPRFSGLQFPNYSSELNVNALELDDSALYLCASTPSQGVNYEQYFGPGTRLTVT.

The V gene is TRBV4-3, the J gene TRBJ1-4; D gene ambiguous. The CDR3 has 14 amino acids. The germline V gene has CDR1 LGHNA and CDR2 YSLEER. Deletions cut 0 bases from V and 4 bases from J, with 6 bases between. CDR3 bases: TGCGCCAGCAGCCAAGACTCGGTTAATGAAAAACTGTTTTTT. Encoded protein: CASSQDSVNEKLFF.

V gene TRBV5-1 combines with J gene TRBJ1-1; D is perhaps TRBD1 (5 bases). Trimming stripped 2 bases from V and 5 bases from J, with 16 bases between. Germline V gene lookup returns CDR1 SGHRS and CDR2 YFSETQ. The CDR3 length is 15 residues. Written as DNA, the CDR3 is TGCGCCAGCAGCTTTTCCGGTGTTTCAGGGACTGAAGCTTTCTTT. It translates to CASSFSGVSGTEAFF.

This rearrangement joins TRBV28 to TRBJ2-1, with 12 bases fitting TRBD2. This CDR3 has 16 amino acids. CDR1 and CDR2 from the germline V gene are MDHEN and SYDVKM. Trimming removed 4 bases from V and 8 bases from J; junction bases left unmatched: 9. This CDR3 reads CASSWTSGAWGDEQFF. CDR3 nucleotide sequence: TGTGCCAGCAGTTGGACTAGCGGGGCTTGGGGGGATGAGCAGTTCTTC.

The genes are TRBV4-3 and TRBJ1-4, with no clear D. The V and J ends lost 0 bases and 9 bases respectively, with 17 bases between them. Germline V gives CDR1 LGHNA, CDR2 YSLEER. This CDR3 region has 16 residues. CDR3 amino acids: CASSQDGRGPGQKLFF. The CDR3 DNA reads TGCGCCAGCAGCCAAGATGGGAGAGGTCCAGGCCAAAAACTGTTTTTT.

The chain carries TRBV4-1 and TRBJ2-3; 9 bases line up with TRBD1. Germline values: CDR1 MGHRA, CDR2 YSYEKL. V lost 3 bases to trimming and J lost 0 bases; unmatched junction nucleotides: 7. The CDR3 loop spans 17 amino acids. The CDR3 here is CASSHTPGQGSTDTQYF. The CDR3 nucleotides read TGCGCCAGCAGCCACACACCGGGACAGGGTAGCACAGATACGCAGTATTTT.

The chain carries TRBV7-2 and TRBJ2-7, with D possibly TRBD2 on 6 matching bases. The CDR3 runs 15 residues. Between the trimmed V and J ends, which lost 6 bases and 0 bases, there was a span of 15 bases. Per the germline V gene, CDR1 is SGHTA and CDR2 is FQGNSA. CDR3 sequence (DNA): TGTGCCAGCAGTGTGGGTAGCGGTTTCTCCTACGAGCAGTACTTC. This encodes CASSVGSGFSYEQYF.

The chain joins TRBV25-1 to TRBJ2-3; TRBD2 might be the D (5 bases). CDR1 MGHDK and CDR2 SYGVNS come from the germline V gene. The V gene lost 4 bases and the J gene lost 4 bases, with 18 bases spanning the gap. This CDR3 region has 16 residues. CDR3 sequence reads: CASSASRMGSPDTQYF. DNA for the CDR3: TGTGCCAGCAGTGCCTCCCGCATGGGGAGCCCAGATACGCAGTATTTT. The variable domain in full, completed from reference TRBV25-1 and TRBJ2-3, reads EADIYQTPRYLVIGTGKKITLECSQTMGHDKMYWYQQDPGMELHLIHYSYGVNSTEKGDLSSESTVSRIRTEHFPLTLESARPSHTSQYLCASSASRMGSPDTQYFGPGTRLTVL.

The chain has TRBV11-1 and TRBJ2-1; D might be TRBD2 (6 bases). The CDR3 sequence is 14 residues long. Germline CDR1 SGHAT, CDR2 FQDESV (reference sequence). V dropped 7 bases and J dropped 0 bases, with 10 bases sitting between them. CDR3 amino acids: CASTPGDSYNEQFF. The CDR3 DNA follows: TGTGCCAGCACACCGGGGGACTCCTACAATGAGCAGTTCTTC. Based on the CDR3 plus reference TRBV11-1 and TRBJ2-1, the full variable domain is EAEVAQSPRYKITEKSQAVAFWCDPISGHATLYWYRQILGQGPELLVQFQDESVVDDSQLPKDRFSAERLKGVDSTLKIQPAELGDSAMYLCASTPGDSYNEQFFGPGTRLTVL.

The chain combines TRBV11-2 with TRBJ2-1, with 14 bases fitting TRBD2. Germline trimming cut 0 bases from V and 1 base from J; bases unmatched to any gene: 2. Germline values: CDR1 SGHAT, CDR2 FQNNGV. The CDR3 runs to 18 residues. CDR3 in amino acids: CASSLETSGRESYNEQFF. CDR3 sequence (DNA): TGTGCCAGCAGCTTAGAGACTAGCGGGAGGGAATCCTACAATGAGCAGTTCTTC. Supplemented by reference TRBV11-2 and TRBJ2-1, the full variable domain reads EAGVAQSPRYKIIEKRQSVAFWCNPISGHATLYWYQQILGQGPKLLIQFQNNGVVDDSQLPKDRFSAERLKGVDSTLKIQPAKLEDSAVYLCASSLETSGRESYNEQFFGPGTRLTVL.

Only a few counts were recorded for this clone. V is TRBV2 and J is TRBJ2-7, with 8 nucleotides matching TRBD1. Trimming took 2 bases from V and 3 from J; bases not matched to a gene: 3. Germline CDR1 SNHLY, CDR2 FYNNEI. The CDR3 is 14 amino acids. The CDR3 spells CASSEHRGVYEQYF. The CDR3 bases are TGTGCCAGCAGTGAACACAGGGGGGTCTACGAGCAGTACTTC.

The CDR3 region is CASSLFRGTGGEETQYF. CDR3 bases: TGTGCCAGCAGCTTATTTCGAGGGACAGGGGGCGAGGAGACCCAGTACTTC. V and J are TRBV7-6 and TRBJ2-5, with TRBD1 matching over 12 bases. This CDR3 comprises 17 residues. The germline gives CDR1 SGHVS, CDR2 FNYEAQ. J was trimmed by 5 bases and V by 2 bases; bases with no gene match: 9.

This chain connects TRBV15 to TRBJ2-7, with TRBD1 matching over 8 bases. V was pared by 2 bases and J by 5 bases, with 2 bases of the junction left unmatched. The CDR3 is 13 amino acids. Germline CDR1 and CDR2: LNHNV and YYDKDF (reference sequence). The CDR3 region is CATSRRTGHEQYF. In DNA, the CDR3 is TGTGCCACCAGCAGAAGGACAGGGCACGAGCAGTACTTC.

This clone has a handful of counts. The CDR3 nucleotides read TGTGCCAGTAGTATATCGGGGACTAGCGGGGAGACCCAGTACTTC. It codes for CASSISGTSGETQYF. The chain recombines TRBV19 with TRBJ2-5; TRBD2 aligns across 12 bases. This CDR3 comprises 15 residues. The germline V gene encodes CDR1 LNHDA and CDR2 SQIVND (reference sequence). Trimming at V came to 2 bases and at J to 5 bases, leaving 3 bases not matched to a gene.

The chain employs TRBV29-1 and TRBJ1-4; no firm D call. CDR1 and CDR2 (germline): SQVTM, ANQGSEA. The CDR3 spans 12 residues. The V end was cut by 4 bases, the J end by 3 bases, with 6 bases between. The CDR3 coding sequence is TGCAGCGTTGGGGCAGCTAATGAAAAACTGTTTTTT. Residues: CSVGAANEKLFF.

This chain uses TRBV5-1 with TRBJ2-1; D perhaps matches TRBD2 (7 bases). With 4 bases removed from V and 10 bases from J, the gap between germline ends came to 18 bases. Germline V gene lookup returns CDR1 SGHRS and CDR2 YFSETQ. CDR3 length: 14 amino acids. This CDR3 reads CASSLGTGGEEQFF. The CDR3 region has the DNA TGCGCCAGCAGCCTTGGAACGGGGGGCGAGGAGCAGTTCTTC.

The chain joins TRBV5-1 to TRBJ2-1; TRBD2 agrees at 9 bases. The CDR3 is 15 residues long. Germline-derived CDR1 and CDR2 are SGHRS and YFSETQ. After removal of 4 bases from V and 7 bases from J, the junction contained 9 bases not matched to a gene. For the CDR3, the DNA is TGCGCCAGCAGCCTTAGCGGGGGTTCGGGGAATGAGCAGTTCTTC. Its translation is CASSLSGGSGNEQFF.

The J gene is TRBJ2-2, the V gene TRBV19; possibly TRBD2 for D (6 bases). The CDR3 spans 16 residues. V gave up 4 bases and J gave up 0 bases, with 12 bases separating them. The germline CDR1 and CDR2 sequences are LNHDA and SQIVND (reference sequence). CDR3 in amino acids: CASSTLGGTNTGELFF. The DNA for the CDR3 is TGTGCCAGTAGTACCCTCGGCGGGACGAACACCGGGGAGCTGTTTTTT. Based on the CDR3 plus reference TRBV19 and TRBJ2-2, the full variable domain is DGGITQSPKYLFRKEGQNVTLSCEQNLNHDAMYWYRQDPGQGLRLIYYSQIVNDFQKGDIAEGYSVSREKKESFPLTVTSAQKNPTAFYLCASSTLGGTNTGELFFGEGSRLTVL.